Sequencing of this T cell receptor (beta chain) was carried out in a study of shared clonotypes between healthy human individuals. Study-wide context: The composition of the donors was a couple of women and a few men aged 18 to 49.

Naive CD4+ cells were CD45RA-selected; the remaining cells were memory. Generated by immunoSEQ multiplex PCR, the TCRdb table keeps only in-frame clones and is missing some. Seen here are roughly 760,000 clones, about 74% observed once, and the top ten hold over 1.5%. Germline V gene data show CDR1 as SGHRS and CDR2 as YFSETQ. The CDR3 extends over 14 amino acids. The germline V and J ends were trimmed by 4 bases and 3 bases, with 14 bases remaining between them. The rearrangement uses TRBV5-1 and TRBJ2-7; tentatively, D is TRBD1 or TRBD2 (5 bases each). The sample was memory CD4+ T cells sorted from blood. Subset defined: CD45RA-negative fraction. The receptor's source is a woman aged 30 to 39 in good health. CDR3 sequence reads: CASSTGRGGYEQYF. Written as DNA, the CDR3 is TGCGCCAGCAGCACAGGCAGAGGAGGCTACGAGCAGTACTTC.